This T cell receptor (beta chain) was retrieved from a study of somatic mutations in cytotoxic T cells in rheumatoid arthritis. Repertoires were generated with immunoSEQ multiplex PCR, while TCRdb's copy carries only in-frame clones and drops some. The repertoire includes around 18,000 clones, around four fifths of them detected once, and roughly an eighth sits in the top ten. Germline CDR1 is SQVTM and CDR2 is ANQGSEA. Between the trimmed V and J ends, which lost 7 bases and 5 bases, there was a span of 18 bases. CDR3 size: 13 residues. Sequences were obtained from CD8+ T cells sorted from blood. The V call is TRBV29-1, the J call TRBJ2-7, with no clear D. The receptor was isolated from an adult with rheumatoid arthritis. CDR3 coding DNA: TGCAGCGCTACCGTAGCTTTGGGTAACGAGCAGTACTTC. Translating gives CSATVALGNEQYF.